These T cell receptor beta chains were read from a single sample in a study of blood T cell repertoires in COVID-19. Libraries were prepared by immunoSEQ multiplex PCR; TCRdb keeps only in-frame clonotypes and omits some of them. The repertoire holds roughly 100,000 clones, with 90% as singletons. Material for sequencing was peripheral blood. These receptors were taken from a man in his fifties or sixties with acute or convalescent COVID-19. CDR3s include the opening cysteine and the closing phenylalanine or tryptophan. The D gene is left open where the match is weak. Size is omitted from some rows. Given values are once, few, many or a class for expanded clones.

TRBJ2-7 TRBD1 few TRBV6-6 TGTGCCAGCAGTACAGGGTCGACAGGGTTGGTGCAGTACTTC CASSTGSTGLVQYF
TRBJ1-2 TRBD1 - TRBV20-1 TGCAGTGCTAGTGTAGCAGGGGGTGGCTACACCTTC CSASVAGGGYTF
TRBJ1-1 TRBD1 - TRBV2 TGTGCCAGCAGACAGGGGGCTAGGAACACTGAAGCTTTCTTT CASRQGARNTEAFF
TRBJ1-1 - - TRBV29-1 TGCATCCCTCCTAGTAAATGGGCGAGGGACACTGAAGCTTTCTTT CIPPSKWARDTEAFF
TRBJ2-7 TRBD1 - TRBV6-5 TGTGCCAGCAGTTTCGCCGGGACAGGTCAATACGAGCAGTACTTC CASSFAGTGQYEQYF
TRBJ1-2 TRBD1 - TRBV6-2/TRBV6-3 TGTGCCAGCAGTGATCCCGGGACAGTCTATGGCTACACCTTC CASSDPGTVYGYTF
TRBJ2-1 - - TRBV7-9 TGTGCCAGCAGCGACCCCCCACCACGACTGCCCAATGAGCAGTTCTTC CASSDPPPRLPNEQFF
TRBJ1-3 TRBD1 - TRBV18 TGTGCCAGCTCACCAGGGACAGGGCGTGGAAACACCATATATTTT CASSPGTGRGNTIYF
TRBJ1-1 TRBD1 - TRBV6-5 TGTGCCAGCAACGGCGAGGCCAGGGGGCGAGCTTTCTTT CASNGEARGRAFF
TRBJ2-7 TRBD2 once TRBV3-1/TRBV3-2 TGTGCCAGCAGCCGGACTAGCGGGAGCATCGGCTCCTACGAGCAGTACTTC CASSRTSGSIGSYEQYF
TRBJ2-1 TRBD2 few TRBV11-3 TGTGCCAGCAGCTTAGAGCCTAGCGGGACCTACAATGAGCAGTTCTTC CASSLEPSGTYNEQFF
TRBJ2-7 - - TRBV11-2 TGTGCCAGCAGCAGGGGGCGGGGGGCGTACGAGCAGTACTTC CASSRGRGAYEQYF
TRBJ1-1 - - TRBV6-2/TRBV6-3 TGTGCCAGCAGTATTGGGAGCACTGAAGCTTTCTTT CASSIGSTEAFF
TRBJ2-5 TRBD1 - TRBV19 TGTGCCAGTAGTAGGGACAGGGGAGAGACCCAGTACTTC CASSRDRGETQYF
TRBJ1-1 - - TRBV5-6 TGTGCCGCCCAGCCCAGGGGTCGGAACACTGAAGCTTTCTTT CAAQPRGRNTEAFF
TRBJ1-6 - - TRBV30 TGTGCCTGGACAACAGGGCAGAATTCACCCCTCCACTTT CAWTTGQNSPLHF
TRBJ2-3 TRBD2 - TRBV18 TGTGCCAGCTCACCTATCGGGACTAGCGATACTCAGCTCGAGTATTTT CASSPIGTSDTQLEYF
TRBJ1-3 - - TRBV15 TGTGCCACCAGCAGAGAGGGGAGGGCTGGAAACACCATATATTTT CATSREGRAGNTIYF
TRBJ2-3 - once TRBV3-1/TRBV3-2 TGTGCCAGCAGCCAAGATAAAGTGAGCGCGCAGTATTTT CASSQDKVSAQYF
TRBJ2-3 TRBD2 - TRBV5-1 TGCGCCAGCAGCTTGGACTTCCGGGGGGGTTCAGATACGCAGTATTTT CASSLDFRGGSDTQYF
TRBJ2-4 TRBD2 - TRBV11-3 TGTGCCAGCAGCTTAGTCGTTAGCGGGAGGGCCTGGAACATTCAGTACTTC CASSLVVSGRAWNIQYF
TRBJ1-4 - - TRBV11-3 TGTGCCAGCAGCTTAGCCGACAATAGAGAAAAACTGTTTTTT CASSLADNREKLFF
TRBJ2-1 - - TRBV5-1 TGCGCCAGCAGCTTGTTGGGAGAAGGTAATGAGCAGTTCTTC CASSLLGEGNEQFF
TRBJ1-1 TRBD1 - TRBV25-1 TGTGCCAGCAATAGACAGGGGGCTATGGACACTGAAGCTTTCTTT CASNRQGAMDTEAFF
TRBJ2-7 TRBD2 - TRBV20-1 TGCAGTGCTAGTTCGGCTAGCGGGAGGACAACCTACGAGCAGTACTTC CSASSASGRTTYEQYF
TRBJ2-2 TRBD1 - TRBV14 TGTGCCAGCAGCCACCGCCATGGACAGGGGCCGAACACCGGGGAGCTGTTTTTT CASSHRHGQGPNTGELFF
TRBJ1-2 - - TRBV6-1 TGTGCCAGCAGTGAAGAGCCAGGGAGGGCCCTTGGCTACACCTTC CASSEEPGRALGYTF